Listed below are T cell receptor beta chains from one sample, sequenced in a study of regulatory T cells in long-lasting Graves disease. MiXCR, applied by TCRdb to the multiplex PCR reads, yields one record per CDR3 protein. The sample yields approximately 470,000 distinct CDR3 sequences, roughly 20% seen once. The input for sequencing was peripheral blood mononuclear cells (PBMCs), taken when the disease was refractory, from a patient treated with antithyroid drugs. These receptors were collected from a female donor with Graves disease. Both conserved end residues are part of each CDR3. A D gene is named only where the DNA matches it firmly. Only part of the rows carry a size: once, few, many, or a class if the clone is expanded.

CDR3 length: 16; V gene: TRBV6-5; D gene: NA; clone size: few; J gene: TRBJ1-5; CDR3 DNA: TGTGCCAGCAGTTACCCTGCCAGGGGAGACAATCAGCCCCAGCATTTT; CDR3 protein: CASSYPARGDNQPQHF
CDR3 length: 15; V gene: TRBV6-1; D gene: TRBD1; clone size: many; J gene: TRBJ1-5; CDR3 DNA: TGTGCCAGTGGTGCGGGACAGGGGCGGAATCAGCCCCAGCATTTT; CDR3 protein: CASGAGQGRNQPQHF
CDR3 length: 16; V gene: TRBV18; D gene: TRBD2; clone size: few; J gene: TRBJ2-5; CDR3 DNA: TGTGCCAGCTCACCACCGGGGCGACTAGCGGCCCAGGCCCAGTACTTC; CDR3 protein: CASSPPGRLAAQAQYF
CDR3 length: 14; V gene: TRBV7-9; D gene: NA; clone size: many; J gene: TRBJ2-5; CDR3 DNA: TGTGCCAGCAGCTTAGTGGGGGTCGGAGAGACCCAGTACTTC; CDR3 protein: CASSLVGVGETQYF
CDR3 length: 13; V gene: TRBV12-5; D gene: NA; clone size: many; J gene: TRBJ1-1; CDR3 DNA: TGTGCTAGTGGGCCTGGCAGGGGCATTGAAGCTTTCTTT; CDR3 protein: CASGPGRGIEAFF
CDR3 length: 10; V gene: TRBV29-1; D gene: NA; clone size: many; J gene: TRBJ1-2; CDR3 DNA: TGCAGCGTACGGGAGTCGGGCTACACCTTC; CDR3 protein: CSVRESGYTF
CDR3 length: 14; V gene: TRBV28; D gene: NA; clone size: many; J gene: TRBJ1-5; CDR3 DNA: TGTGCCAGCAAAAGGGGGTATGTCAATCAGCCCCAGCATTTT; CDR3 protein: CASKRGYVNQPQHF
CDR3 length: 14; V gene: TRBV5-1; D gene: TRBD1; clone size: many; J gene: TRBJ2-7; CDR3 DNA: TGCGCCAGCAGCTTGACAGGGGGCGTCGACGAGCAGTACTTC; CDR3 protein: CASSLTGGVDEQYF
CDR3 length: 12; V gene: TRBV11-2; D gene: NA; clone size: many; J gene: TRBJ1-1; CDR3 DNA: TGTGCCAGCCAGGGTACCCCCACTGAAGCTTTCTTT; CDR3 protein: CASQGTPTEAFF
CDR3 length: 16; V gene: TRBV27; D gene: TRBD1; clone size: many; J gene: TRBJ2-5; CDR3 DNA: TGTGCCAGCAGTCCAACTCCAGGGGGCTCTCAAGAGACCCAGTACTTC; CDR3 protein: CASSPTPGGSQETQYF
CDR3 length: 16; V gene: TRBV19; D gene: NA; clone size: few; J gene: TRBJ2-7; CDR3 DNA: TGTGCCAGTAGTATAGGAGGGACACCCGGGTCTTACGAGCAGTACTTC; CDR3 protein: CASSIGGTPGSYEQYF
CDR3 length: 15; V gene: TRBV7-9; D gene: TRBD2; clone size: NA; J gene: TRBJ2-5; CDR3 DNA: TGTGCCAGCAGCTCTACACCTAGCGGGGGGCGAACCCAGTACTTC; CDR3 protein: CASSSTPSGGRTQYF
CDR3 length: 15; V gene: TRBV28; D gene: NA; clone size: many; J gene: TRBJ2-2; CDR3 DNA: TGTGCCAGCAGTTTCGACGAAGCAGACACCGGGGAGCTGTTTTTT; CDR3 protein: CASSFDEADTGELFF
CDR3 length: 16; V gene: TRBV27; D gene: TRBD2; clone size: NA; J gene: TRBJ2-1; CDR3 DNA: TGTGCCAGCAGTTTATCAGCGGGAGTCCTCATGAATGAGCAGTTCTTC; CDR3 protein: CASSLSAGVLMNEQFF
CDR3 length: 13; V gene: TRBV6-1; D gene: TRBD1; clone size: NA; J gene: TRBJ1-2; CDR3 DNA: TGTGCCAGCAGCCAGGACAGGGTCTTAGGCTACACCTTC; CDR3 protein: CASSQDRVLGYTF
CDR3 length: 13; V gene: TRBV12-3/TRBV12-4; D gene: NA; clone size: many; J gene: TRBJ2-7; CDR3 DNA: TGTGCCAGCAGTATAAGTAGACATCACGAGCAGTACTTC; CDR3 protein: CASSISRHHEQYF
CDR3 length: 14; V gene: TRBV5-1; D gene: NA; clone size: many; J gene: TRBJ1-1; CDR3 DNA: TGCGCCAGCAGCTTGGACTTGGGGGAAGATGAAGCTTTCTTT; CDR3 protein: CASSLDLGEDEAFF
CDR3 length: 15; V gene: TRBV7-8; D gene: TRBD1; clone size: NA; J gene: TRBJ2-7; CDR3 DNA: TGTGCCAGCAGCTACCTAGGACAGGGAAGGAACGAGCAGTACTTC; CDR3 protein: CASSYLGQGRNEQYF
CDR3 length: 12; V gene: TRBV20-1; D gene: NA; clone size: many; J gene: TRBJ2-5; CDR3 DNA: TGCAGTGCTAGAGAAGTGTCCAGAGGCCAGTACTTC; CDR3 protein: CSAREVSRGQYF
CDR3 length: 15; V gene: TRBV7-9; D gene: NA; clone size: NA; J gene: TRBJ2-7; CDR3 DNA: TGTGCCAGCAGCTATTACCCCGATAGCTCCTACGAGCAGTACTTC; CDR3 protein: CASSYYPDSSYEQYF
CDR3 length: 16; V gene: TRBV6-5; D gene: NA; clone size: many; J gene: TRBJ2-5; CDR3 DNA: TGTGCCAGCAGTTATTTGTGGGGGGGCTCGAGGGAGACCCAGTACTTC; CDR3 protein: CASSYLWGGSRETQYF
CDR3 length: 16; V gene: TRBV7-9; D gene: NA; clone size: NA; J gene: TRBJ1-5; CDR3 DNA: TGTGCCAGCAGCTTAGGGGAGGGAAGGAGCAATCAGCCCCAGCATTTT; CDR3 protein: CASSLGEGRSNQPQHF
CDR3 length: 14; V gene: TRBV19; D gene: NA; clone size: few; J gene: TRBJ1-1; CDR3 DNA: TGTGCCGTTTCTACAGGGAGCTCTCGCACTGAAGCTTTCTTT; CDR3 protein: CAVSTGSSRTEAFF
CDR3 length: 14; V gene: TRBV28; D gene: NA; clone size: many; J gene: TRBJ1-2; CDR3 DNA: TGTGCCAGCAGTGAAACAATAACCCTCTATGGCTACACCTTC; CDR3 protein: CASSETITLYGYTF
CDR3 length: 18; V gene: TRBV6-5; D gene: TRBD1; clone size: few; J gene: TRBJ1-3; CDR3 DNA: TGTGCCAGCAGTTACCTGGTGACCGGGACAGCGACTGGAAACACCATATATTTT; CDR3 protein: CASSYLVTGTATGNTIYF
CDR3 length: 17; V gene: TRBV6-2/TRBV6-3; D gene: NA; clone size: few; J gene: TRBJ2-5; CDR3 DNA: TGTGCCAGCAGTTACCCCCTGGGGGGCGCGGACCAAGAGACCCAGTACTTC; CDR3 protein: CASSYPLGGADQETQYF
CDR3 length: 16; V gene: TRBV7-9; D gene: NA; clone size: NA; J gene: TRBJ1-6; CDR3 DNA: TGTGCCAGCAGTCCATGGACGGGGGCGCCTAATTCACCCCTCCACTTT; CDR3 protein: CASSPWTGAPNSPLHF
CDR3 length: 14; V gene: TRBV25-1; D gene: NA; clone size: NA; J gene: TRBJ1-1; CDR3 DNA: TGTGCCAGCAGTGAATATTACGGTCGGGGTGAAGCTTTCTTT; CDR3 protein: CASSEYYGRGEAFF
CDR3 length: 13; V gene: TRBV6-1; D gene: NA; clone size: few; J gene: TRBJ2-7; CDR3 DNA: TGTGCCAGCAACTACGGGGGCATGTACGAGCAGTACTTC; CDR3 protein: CASNYGGMYEQYF
CDR3 length: 15; V gene: TRBV12-3/TRBV12-4; D gene: NA; clone size: many; J gene: TRBJ1-5; CDR3 DNA: TGTGCCAGCAGTTTTGGCGGGGGACCAACTTCGGCCCAGCATTTT; CDR3 protein: CASSFGGGPTSAQHF
CDR3 length: 15; V gene: TRBV11-2; D gene: TRBD2; clone size: NA; J gene: TRBJ2-1; CDR3 DNA: TGTGCCAGCAGCCCCGGACTAGGCTCCTACAATGAGCAGTTCTTC; CDR3 protein: CASSPGLGSYNEQFF
CDR3 length: 17; V gene: TRBV6-2/TRBV6-3; D gene: NA; clone size: NA; J gene: TRBJ2-7; CDR3 DNA: TGTGCCAGCAGTCCGGAACCCACGGGACTGGCCGTTAGAGAGCAGTACTTC; CDR3 protein: CASSPEPTGLAVREQYF
CDR3 length: 13; V gene: TRBV29-1; D gene: TRBD1; clone size: many; J gene: TRBJ1-1; CDR3 DNA: TGCAGCGTTGAAACAGGGGGAAACACTGAAGCTTTCTTT; CDR3 protein: CSVETGGNTEAFF
CDR3 length: 13; V gene: TRBV19; D gene: TRBD1; clone size: few; J gene: TRBJ1-1; CDR3 DNA: TGTGCCAGTAGACGGACAGGGATCACTGAAGCTTTCTTT; CDR3 protein: CASRRTGITEAFF
CDR3 length: 13; V gene: TRBV24-1; D gene: NA; clone size: few; J gene: TRBJ2-2; CDR3 DNA: TGTGCCACCAGCTGGGATAACACCGGGGAGCTGTTTTTT; CDR3 protein: CATSWDNTGELFF
CDR3 length: 13; V gene: TRBV7-8; D gene: NA; clone size: many; J gene: TRBJ2-7; CDR3 DNA: TGTGCCAGCAGCTTAGGGACGACTGGCGAGCAGTACTTC; CDR3 protein: CASSLGTTGEQYF
CDR3 length: 14; V gene: TRBV7-9; D gene: NA; clone size: many; J gene: TRBJ2-5; CDR3 DNA: TGTGCCAGCAGCCCGCGGACAGAACAAGAGACCCAGTACTTC; CDR3 protein: CASSPRTEQETQYF
CDR3 length: 16; V gene: TRBV27; D gene: NA; clone size: many; J gene: TRBJ2-2; CDR3 DNA: TGTGCCAGCAGTTTAGGAGGCAGGGTGAACACCGGGGAGCTGTTTTTT; CDR3 protein: CASSLGGRVNTGELFF
CDR3 length: 14; V gene: TRBV6-1; D gene: NA; clone size: many; J gene: TRBJ2-7; CDR3 DNA: TGTGCCAGCATGGGGACACCGAGCTCCTACGAGCAGTACTTC; CDR3 protein: CASMGTPSSYEQYF
CDR3 length: 14; V gene: TRBV12-3/TRBV12-4; D gene: NA; clone size: many; J gene: TRBJ2-2; CDR3 DNA: TGTGCCAGCAGAAGTCAGGGCGGCACCGGGGAGCTGTTTTTT; CDR3 protein: CASRSQGGTGELFF
CDR3 length: 13; V gene: TRBV20-1; D gene: NA; clone size: few; J gene: TRBJ1-2; CDR3 DNA: TGCAGTGCTAGAGTTGCCGGGGTTGAGGGCTACACCTTC; CDR3 protein: CSARVAGVEGYTF
CDR3 length: 15; V gene: TRBV5-1; D gene: NA; clone size: NA; J gene: TRBJ2-7; CDR3 DNA: TGCGCCAGCAGCGAGGGGACTCTAGCGTCCTACGAGCAGTACTTC; CDR3 protein: CASSEGTLASYEQYF
CDR3 length: 14; V gene: TRBV13; D gene: NA; clone size: many; J gene: TRBJ2-5; CDR3 DNA: TGTGCCAGCAGCTTAGAGGACCTAGAGGAGACCCAGTACTTC; CDR3 protein: CASSLEDLEETQYF
CDR3 length: 17; V gene: TRBV6-2/TRBV6-3; D gene: TRBD1; clone size: many; J gene: TRBJ1-6; CDR3 DNA: TGTGCCAGCAGTTACGGCGGGACAGGGGGTAAACGTTCACCCCTCCACTTT; CDR3 protein: CASSYGGTGGKRSPLHF
CDR3 length: 16; V gene: TRBV20-1; D gene: TRBD1; clone size: NA; J gene: TRBJ1-1; CDR3 DNA: TGCAGTGCTAGTTGGGGAGCAGGGGGCGCGATCTCTGAAGCTTTCTTT; CDR3 protein: CSASWGAGGAISEAFF
CDR3 length: 15; V gene: TRBV5-6; D gene: TRBD2; clone size: once; J gene: TRBJ2-3; CDR3 DNA: TGTGCCAGCAGCTTGGAGGGACTAGCTCCAGATACGCAGTATTTT; CDR3 protein: CASSLEGLAPDTQYF
CDR3 length: 15; V gene: TRBV28; D gene: NA; clone size: many; J gene: TRBJ1-2; CDR3 DNA: TGTGCCAGCAGTACCGACAGTGACCGCTTGGATGGCTACACCTTC; CDR3 protein: CASSTDSDRLDGYTF